Sequencing of this T cell receptor (beta chain) was carried out in a study of cytomegalovirus exposure and HLA in healthy donors. Findings and limits, study-wide: 150 to 200 TCR beta chains were listed as cytomegalovirus-associated. Within the data, a cluster of highly shared sequence variants was likely a sequencing artifact. Reportedly, HLA-A and HLA-B alleles of most subjects were accurately predicted from TCR beta.

With 60 Vbeta and 13 Jbeta primers, the PCR was carried out. Clones were sequenced by immunoSEQ multiplex PCR, and TCRdb holds only the in-frame ones, with some missing. This table has approximately 190,000 clones, 75% to 80% appearing once. The V end lost 10 bases, the J end lost 5 bases, and 14 bases lay between the germline ends. The germline gives CDR1 MDHEN, CDR2 SYDVKM. The CDR3 is 13 amino acids. A remark on this clone: The antigen is not known.

The chain joins TRBV28 to TRBJ2-2; weak D call: TRBD1 (6 bases). The sample comprised PBMCs. The clonotype comes from a woman aged 30 to 39 in good health and CMV-seropositive. For the CDR3, the DNA is TGTGCCACCGGGACAAGAGGGACCGGGGAGCTGTTTTTT. Its protein is CATGTRGTGELFF.